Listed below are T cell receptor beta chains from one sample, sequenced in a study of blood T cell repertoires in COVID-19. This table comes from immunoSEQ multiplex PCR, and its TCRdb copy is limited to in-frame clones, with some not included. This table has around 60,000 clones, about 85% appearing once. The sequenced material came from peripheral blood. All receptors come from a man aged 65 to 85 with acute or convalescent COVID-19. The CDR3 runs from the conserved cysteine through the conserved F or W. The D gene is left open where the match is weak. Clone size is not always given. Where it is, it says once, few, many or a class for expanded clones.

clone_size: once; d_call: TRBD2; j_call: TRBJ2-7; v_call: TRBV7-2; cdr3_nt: TGTGCCAGCAGCCCGGGACTAGCGGGGGGCGAGCAGTACTTC; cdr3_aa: CASSPGLAGGEQYF
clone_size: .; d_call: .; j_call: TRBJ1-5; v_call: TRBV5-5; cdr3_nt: TGTGCCAGCAGCTTGGCCGGGAATCAGCCCCAGCATTTT; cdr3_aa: CASSLAGNQPQHF
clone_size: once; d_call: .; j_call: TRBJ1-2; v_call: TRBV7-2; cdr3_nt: TGTGCCAGCAGCTTTTTTTTCAGAAAAGAAGGCTACACCTTC; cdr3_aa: CASSFFFRKEGYTF
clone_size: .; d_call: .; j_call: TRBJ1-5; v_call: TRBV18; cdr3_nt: TGTGCCAGCTCATCCGGGTCGTCGGGACAGCCCCAGCATTTT; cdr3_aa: CASSSGSSGQPQHF
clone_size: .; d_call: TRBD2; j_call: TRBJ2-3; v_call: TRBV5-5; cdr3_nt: TGTGCCAGCAGCTTGGTGTCGAGCGGGGGAACTCGAACAGATACGCAGTATTTT; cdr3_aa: CASSLVSSGGTRTDTQYF
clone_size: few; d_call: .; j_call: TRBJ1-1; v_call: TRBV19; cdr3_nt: TGTGCCAGTAGGGGGGGGTACACTGAAGCTTTCTTT; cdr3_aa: CASRGGYTEAFF
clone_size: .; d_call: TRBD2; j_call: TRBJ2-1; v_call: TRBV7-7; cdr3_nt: TGTGCTAGCAGCTTCGGCGGGGGGGCCTTGGATGAGCAGTTCTTC; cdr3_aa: CASSFGGGALDEQFF
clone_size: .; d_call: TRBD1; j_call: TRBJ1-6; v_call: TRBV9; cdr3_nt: TGTGCCAGCAGCCTTGGGACAGGGAATTCACCCCTCCACTTT; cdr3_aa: CASSLGTGNSPLHF
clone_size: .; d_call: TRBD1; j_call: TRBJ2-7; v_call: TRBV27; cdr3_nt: TGTGCCAGCTCCTCAGGGGGAACTTACGAGCAGTACTTC; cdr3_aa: CASSSGGTYEQYF
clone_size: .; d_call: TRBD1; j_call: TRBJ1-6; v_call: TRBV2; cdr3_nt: TGTGCCAGCAGTGGACAGGGGGCCTATAATTCACCCCTCCACTTT; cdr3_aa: CASSGQGAYNSPLHF